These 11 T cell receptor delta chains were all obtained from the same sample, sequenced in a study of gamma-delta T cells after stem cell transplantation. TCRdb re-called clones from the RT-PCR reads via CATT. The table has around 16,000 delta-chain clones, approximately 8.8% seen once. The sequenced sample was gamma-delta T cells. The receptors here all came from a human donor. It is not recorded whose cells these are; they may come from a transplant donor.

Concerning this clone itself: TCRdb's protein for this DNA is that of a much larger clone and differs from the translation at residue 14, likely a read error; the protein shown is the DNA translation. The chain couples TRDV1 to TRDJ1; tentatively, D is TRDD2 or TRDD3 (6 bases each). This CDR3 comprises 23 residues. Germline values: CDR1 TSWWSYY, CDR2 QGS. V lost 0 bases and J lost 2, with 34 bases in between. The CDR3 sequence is CALGELEFYGGFPSSWGTDKLIF. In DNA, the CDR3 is TGTGCTCTTGGGGAACTAGAGTTTTACGGAGGCTTCCCTTCCAGCTGGGGTACCGATAAACTCATCTTT.

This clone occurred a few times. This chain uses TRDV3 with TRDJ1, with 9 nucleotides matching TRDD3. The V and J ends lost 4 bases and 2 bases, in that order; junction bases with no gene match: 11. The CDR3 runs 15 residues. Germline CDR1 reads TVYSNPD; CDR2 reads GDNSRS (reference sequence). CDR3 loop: CACKYWGRWTDKLIF. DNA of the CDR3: TGTGCCTGTAAGTACTGGGGGAGATGGACCGATAAACTCATCTTT.

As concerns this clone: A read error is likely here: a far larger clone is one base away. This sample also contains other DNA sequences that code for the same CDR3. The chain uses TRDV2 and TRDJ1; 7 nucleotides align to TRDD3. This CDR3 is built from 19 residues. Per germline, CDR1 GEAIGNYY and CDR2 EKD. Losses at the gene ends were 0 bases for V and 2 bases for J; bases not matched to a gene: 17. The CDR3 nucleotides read TGTGCCTGTGACACCGTACAGGGGCTGGGGGCCCCCTTGACCGATAAACTCATCTTT. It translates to CACDTVQGLGAPLTDKLIF.

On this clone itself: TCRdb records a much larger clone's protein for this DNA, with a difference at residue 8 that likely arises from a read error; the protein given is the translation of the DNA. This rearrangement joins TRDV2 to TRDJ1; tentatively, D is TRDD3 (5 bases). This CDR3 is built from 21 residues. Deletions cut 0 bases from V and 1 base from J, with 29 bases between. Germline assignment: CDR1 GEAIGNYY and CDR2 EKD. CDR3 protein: CACDTVEYHRRTGGLTDKLIF. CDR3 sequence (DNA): TGTGCCTGTGACACCGTTGAGTACCACCGGCGTACTGGTGGACTCACCGATAAACTCATCTTT.

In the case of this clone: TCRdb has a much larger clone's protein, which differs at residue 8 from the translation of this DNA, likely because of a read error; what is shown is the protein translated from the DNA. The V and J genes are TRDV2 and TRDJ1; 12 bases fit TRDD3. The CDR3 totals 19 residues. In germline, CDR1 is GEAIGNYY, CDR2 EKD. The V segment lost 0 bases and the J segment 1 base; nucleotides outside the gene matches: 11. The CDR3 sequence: CACDTLGAGGYDTTDKLIF. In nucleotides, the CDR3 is TGTGCCTGTGACACCCTTGGGGCTGGGGGATACGATACCACCGATAAACTCATCTTT.

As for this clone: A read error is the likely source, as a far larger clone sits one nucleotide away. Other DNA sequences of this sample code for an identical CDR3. The CDR3 region is CALGKRITFRASDKLIF. The CDR3 DNA sequence: TGTGCTCTTGGGAAACGAATCACATTTCGGGCTTCCGATAAACTGATCTTT. V gene TRDV1 combines with J gene TRDJ1, with D possibly TRDD2 on 5 matching bases. The CDR3 length is 17 residues. The V gene's germline CDR1 is TSWWSYY and CDR2 QGS.

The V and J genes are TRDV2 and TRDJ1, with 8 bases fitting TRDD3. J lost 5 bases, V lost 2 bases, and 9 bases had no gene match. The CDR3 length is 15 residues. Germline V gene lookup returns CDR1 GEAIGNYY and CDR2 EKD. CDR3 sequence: CACDIRGDSADKLIF. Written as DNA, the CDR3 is TGTGCCTGTGACATACGGGGGGATAGTGCGGATAAACTCATCTTT.

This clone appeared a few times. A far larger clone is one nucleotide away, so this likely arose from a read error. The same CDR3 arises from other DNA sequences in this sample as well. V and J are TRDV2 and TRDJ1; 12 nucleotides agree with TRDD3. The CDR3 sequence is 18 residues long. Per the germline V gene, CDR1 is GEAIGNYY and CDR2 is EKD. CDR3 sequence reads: CACDMLSGGYAGADKLIF. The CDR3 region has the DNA TGTGCCTGTGACATGCTATCTGGGGGATACGCGGGGGCCGATAAGCTCATCTTT.

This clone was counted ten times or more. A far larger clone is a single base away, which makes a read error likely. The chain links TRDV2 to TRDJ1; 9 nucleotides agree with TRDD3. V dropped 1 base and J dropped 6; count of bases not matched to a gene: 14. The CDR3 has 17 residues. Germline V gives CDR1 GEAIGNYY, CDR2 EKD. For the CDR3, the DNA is TGTGCCTGTGACACTTTGGGCGGACTGGGGGACAAGTATAAACTCATCTTT. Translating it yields CACDTLGGLGDKYKLIF.

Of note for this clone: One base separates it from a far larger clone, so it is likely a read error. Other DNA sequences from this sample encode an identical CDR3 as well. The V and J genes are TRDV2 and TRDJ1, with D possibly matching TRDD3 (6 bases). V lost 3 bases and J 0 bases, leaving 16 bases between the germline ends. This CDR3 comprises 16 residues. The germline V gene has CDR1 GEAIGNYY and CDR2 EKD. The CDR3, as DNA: TGTGCCTGTGACGCCCTTCGGGGATCGGACACCGATAAACTCATCTTT. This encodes CACDALRGSDTDKLIF.

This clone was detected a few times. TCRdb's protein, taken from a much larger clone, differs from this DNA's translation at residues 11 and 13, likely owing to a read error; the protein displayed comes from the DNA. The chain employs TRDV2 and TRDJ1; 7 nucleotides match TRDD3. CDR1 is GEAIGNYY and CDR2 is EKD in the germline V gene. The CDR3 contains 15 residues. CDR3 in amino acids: CACDRLTGVTAKPIF. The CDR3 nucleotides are TGTGCCTGTGACAGACTCACTGGGGTTACCGCTAAACCCATCTTT.